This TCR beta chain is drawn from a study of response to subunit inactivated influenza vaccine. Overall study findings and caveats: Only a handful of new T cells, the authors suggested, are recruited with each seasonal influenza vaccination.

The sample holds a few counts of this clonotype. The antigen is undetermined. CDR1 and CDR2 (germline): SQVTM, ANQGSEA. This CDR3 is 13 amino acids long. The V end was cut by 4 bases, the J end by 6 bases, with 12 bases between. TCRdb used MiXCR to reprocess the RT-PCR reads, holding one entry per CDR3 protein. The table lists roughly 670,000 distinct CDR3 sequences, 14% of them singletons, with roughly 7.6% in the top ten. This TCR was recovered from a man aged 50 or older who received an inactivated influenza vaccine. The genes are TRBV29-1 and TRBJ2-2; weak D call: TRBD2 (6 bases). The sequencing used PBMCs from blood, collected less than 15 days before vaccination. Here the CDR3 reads CSVGILAAGELFF. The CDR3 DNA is TGCAGCGTTGGCATACTAGCAGCCGGGGAGCTGTTTTTT.